This T cell receptor beta chain was recorded in a study of cytomegalovirus exposure and HLA in healthy donors. About the research overall: The same platform as the approximately 640 first-cohort repertoires was used for the 120 or so validation repertoires, a later analysis reported. Regarding the study as a whole: TCR beta chains numbering under 200 were designated cytomegalovirus-associated.

TCRdb's copy holds only in-frame clones and misses some; the assay was immunoSEQ multiplex PCR. The sample shows 300,000 to 400,000 clones, roughly 86% of them seen only once. With respect to this clone: Its antigen remains unidentified.

The donors were part of the validation cohort of roughly 130 subjects. That cohort was separate from the first cohort, which comprised 666 subjects. The specimen sequenced was PBMCs. The origin of this receptor is a man aged 25 to 40 in good health and CMV-seronegative.

Here the CDR3 reads CASSIQTSGGHEQYF. CDR3 bases: TGTGCCAGCAGTATTCAGACTAGCGGGGGCCACGAGCAGTACTTC. The chain joins TRBV6-1 to TRBJ2-7, with 12 positions matching TRBD2. The ends lost 5 bases at V and 5 bases at J; junction bases unmatched: 7. Germline V gene sequence: CDR1 MNHNS, CDR2 SASEGT. This CDR3 contains 15 residues.